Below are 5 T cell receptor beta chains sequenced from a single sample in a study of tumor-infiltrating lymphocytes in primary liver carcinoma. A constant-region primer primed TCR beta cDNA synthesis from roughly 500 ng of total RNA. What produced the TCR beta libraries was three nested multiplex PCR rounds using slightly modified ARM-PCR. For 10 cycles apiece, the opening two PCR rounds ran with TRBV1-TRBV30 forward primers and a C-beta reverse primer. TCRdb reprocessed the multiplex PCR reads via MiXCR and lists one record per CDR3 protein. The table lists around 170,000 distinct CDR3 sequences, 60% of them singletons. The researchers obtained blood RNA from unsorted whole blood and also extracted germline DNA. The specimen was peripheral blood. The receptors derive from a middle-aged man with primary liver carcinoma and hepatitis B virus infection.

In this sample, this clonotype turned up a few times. The CDR3 nucleotides are TGTGCCAGCAGCTCCCCGACTCCGAGCTCCTACAATGAGCAGTTCTTC. Amino acid sequence: CASSSPTPSSYNEQFF. The chain uses TRBV12-3 or TRBV12-4 and TRBJ2-1; D remains unclear. This CDR3 region has 16 residues. Trimming left V 6 bases short and J 0 bases short, with 15 bases between.

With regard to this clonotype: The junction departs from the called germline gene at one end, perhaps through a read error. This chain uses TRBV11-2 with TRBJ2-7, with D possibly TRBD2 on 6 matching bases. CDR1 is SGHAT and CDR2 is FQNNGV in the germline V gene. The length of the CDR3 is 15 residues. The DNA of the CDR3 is TGTGCCAGCAGCTCTACGACTAGGGTGACCTACGAGCAGTATTTC. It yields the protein CASSSTTRVTYEQYF.

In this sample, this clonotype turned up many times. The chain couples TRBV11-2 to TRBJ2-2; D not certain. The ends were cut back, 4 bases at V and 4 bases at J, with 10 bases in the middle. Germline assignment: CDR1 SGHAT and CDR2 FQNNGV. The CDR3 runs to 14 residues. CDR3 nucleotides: TGTGCCAGCAGCTCGAAGTTAGGCACCGGGGAGCTGTTTTTT. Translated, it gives CASSSKLGTGELFF.

Written as DNA, the CDR3 is TGTGCCAGCATCTTGTCAGGGGCGGGCAATCAGCCCCAGCATTTT. Translation gives CASILSGAGNQPQHF. The rearrangement joins TRBV11-2 to TRBJ1-5; tentatively, D is TRBD1 (6 bases). CDR3 length: 15 amino acids. The V gene's germline CDR1 is SGHAT and CDR2 FQNNGV. V lost 7 bases and J lost 2, with 15 bases in between.

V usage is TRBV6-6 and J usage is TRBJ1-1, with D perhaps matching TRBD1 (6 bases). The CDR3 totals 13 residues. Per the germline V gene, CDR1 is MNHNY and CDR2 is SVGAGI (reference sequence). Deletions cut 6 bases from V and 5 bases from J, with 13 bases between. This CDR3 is CASREGGGTEAFF. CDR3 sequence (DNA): TGTGCCAGCAGGGAAGGGGGGGGGACTGAAGCTTTCTTT.